Sequencing of this TCR beta chain was carried out in a study of blood T cell repertoires in COVID-19. Across the whole study: T cells, B-cell-depleted T cells, or PBMCs provided the cDNA or gDNA that served as material.

Libraries were prepared by immunoSEQ multiplex PCR; TCRdb keeps only in-frame clonotypes and omits some of them. Among roughly 26,000 clones, almost 95% were seen once, and the ten largest hold 2.1%. This CDR3 is built from 14 residues. Germline V gene lookup returns CDR1 MGHRA and CDR2 YSYEKL. The germline V and J ends were trimmed by 0 bases and 2 bases, with 8 bases remaining between them. Sequencing was performed on peripheral blood. The chain couples TRBV4-1 to TRBJ2-7, with D possibly matching TRBD1 (6 bases). This TCR was recovered from a human donor in a cohort sampled during active COVID-19. The CDR3 loop is CASSQEGDTYEQYF. The CDR3 nucleotides read TGCGCCAGCAGCCAAGAGGGGGACACCTACGAGCAGTACTTC.